A selection of T cell receptor beta chains follows, all from one sample in a study of cytomegalovirus exposure and HLA in healthy donors. Generated by immunoSEQ multiplex PCR, the TCRdb table keeps only in-frame clones and is missing some. The sample includes about 210,000 clones, approximately 78% seen only once; the top ten take roughly 13%. The sample consisted of PBMCs. The receptor set was obtained from a woman aged 25-40 years in good health and CMV-seropositive. CDR3s include the opening cysteine and the closing phenylalanine or tryptophan. Each record gives: V gene, J gene, D gene, clone size, CDR3 DNA, CDR3 protein. The D gene is left open where the match is weak. A row's size may be missing; if present it is once, few, many or a size class.

TRBV7-3,TRBJ2-7,.,.,TGTGCCAGCAGCTTAATGTCTCTAGGCTCCTACGAGCAGTACTTC,CASSLMSLGSYEQYF
TRBV29-1,TRBJ2-7,.,few,TGCAGCGCTTGGACAGACTTCTACGAGCAGTACTTC,CSAWTDFYEQYF
TRBV10-3,TRBJ1-2,.,once,TGTGCCATCACCGAACCAGGCTATGGCTACACCTTC,CAITEPGYGYTF
TRBV7-3,TRBJ2-5,.,.,TGTGCCAGCAGCTCGGCCGGGGGTACGGGGGAGACCCAGTACTTC,CASSSAGGTGETQYF
TRBV5-6,TRBJ2-7,TRBD1,few,TGTGCCAGCAGCGCCGGGTGGACAGGGTATCTCGAGCAGTACTTC,CASSAGWTGYLEQYF
TRBV5-4,TRBJ1-1,.,.,TGTGCCAGCAGCTTGGTGGGGGGGCACAACACTGAAGCTTTCTTT,CASSLVGGHNTEAFF
TRBV27,TRBJ2-3,TRBD2,.,TGTGCCAGCACCCTACTAGCGGGAGGAGGAGATACGCAGTATTTT,CASTLLAGGGDTQYF
TRBV4-2,TRBJ2-7,TRBD2,few,TGTGCCAGCAGCCCCTTCGGACTAGCGGACTCCTACGAGCAGTACTTC,CASSPFGLADSYEQYF
TRBV30,TRBJ1-5,.,.,TGTGCCTGGAGTGTAGAGGGTATAGAGTACCAGCCCCAGCATTTT,CAWSVEGIEYQPQHF
TRBV5-4,TRBJ2-3,TRBD1,few,TGTGCCAGCAGCCCATGGACAGGGGGGATCACAGATACGCAGTATTTT,CASSPWTGGITDTQYF
TRBV11-3,TRBJ2-5,.,once,TGTGCCAGCAGCTTATCTATAGCAGAGACCCAGTACTTC,CASSLSIAETQYF
TRBV7-6,TRBJ1-2,TRBD1,.,TGTGCCAGCAGCATTGGGACAGCTAACTATGGCTACACCTTC,CASSIGTANYGYTF
TRBV7-9,TRBJ2-3,.,once,TGTGCCAGCAGCTTAGCACATCCTGCCAGGACAGATACGCAGTATTTT,CASSLAHPARTDTQYF
TRBV7-8,TRBJ1-3,.,.,TGTGCCAGCAGCCCCGGGTCTGGAAACACCATATATTTT,CASSPGSGNTIYF
TRBV28,TRBJ1-2,TRBD1,.,TGTGCCAGCAGTTCCAACAGGGGAAGGGATGGCTACACCTTC,CASSSNRGRDGYTF
TRBV6-5,TRBJ1-4,.,.,TGTGCCAGCAGGAGCAGGGGAACTAATGAAAAACTGTTTTTT,CASRSRGTNEKLFF
TRBV30,TRBJ1-2,TRBD1,.,TGTGCCTGGGAGACTCCGGGACAGGGATATGGCTACACCTTC,CAWETPGQGYGYTF
TRBV7-8,TRBJ2-7,TRBD1,.,TGTGCCAGCAGCTTAGGGCAGGGGGCGCTAAACGAGCAGTACTTC,CASSLGQGALNEQYF
TRBV5-1,TRBJ1-3,.,.,TGCGCCAGCAGCTTGATCGCGAGTTACGACTCTGGAAACACCATATATTTT,CASSLIASYDSGNTIYF
TRBV10-3,TRBJ2-1,.,.,TGTGCCATCAGCAACAGGGCCCTTACGAATGAGCAGTTCTTC,CAISNRALTNEQFF
TRBV4-1,TRBJ2-7,TRBD1,few,TGCGCCAGCAGCCTGCAACAGGGGGCTGGGTACGAGCAGTACTTC,CASSLQQGAGYEQYF
TRBV11-3,TRBJ2-3,.,.,TGTGCCAGCAGCTTAGATCAGGGGTGGGGCACAGATACGCAGTATTTT,CASSLDQGWGTDTQYF
TRBV11-3,TRBJ2-7,.,once,TGTGCCAGCAGCTTAGGGCCAGGGACCTACGAGCAGTACTTC,CASSLGPGTYEQYF
TRBV5-6,TRBJ2-3,TRBD1,.,TGTGCCAGCAGCTTTAGTTTCGGACAGGGGACCACAGATACGCAGTATTTT,CASSFSFGQGTTDTQYF
TRBV11-3,TRBJ2-1,.,.,TGTGCCAGCAGCGTCGACAGGATTCCATACAATGAGCAGTTCTTC,CASSVDRIPYNEQFF
TRBV11-2,TRBJ2-1,TRBD2,.,TGTGCCAGCACCCTAGCGGGACCCAATGAGCAGTTCTTC,CASTLAGPNEQFF
TRBV12-5,TRBJ1-3,.,.,TGTGCTAGTGGAACGGAGTCTGGAAACACCATATATTTT,CASGTESGNTIYF
TRBV4-1,TRBJ2-7,TRBD2,.,TGCGCCAGCAGCCCCTCACCAAGCGGGACGAGCTCCTACGAGCAGTACTTC,CASSPSPSGTSSYEQYF
TRBV4-1,TRBJ1-2,TRBD1,.,TGCGCCAGCAGCCTGACAGGGGCCAACTATGGCTACACCTTC,CASSLTGANYGYTF
TRBV19,TRBJ2-7,TRBD1,.,TGTGCCAGTAGTATAACCCGGGACAGGTACTACGAGCAGTACTTC,CASSITRDRYYEQYF
TRBV7-3,TRBJ2-2,TRBD2,.,TGTGCCAGCAGCTTAAAAGCGGGGGGGCTCTTCGGGGAGCTGTTTTTT,CASSLKAGGLFGELFF
TRBV2,TRBJ2-3,TRBD2,.,TGTGCCAGCAGCTGGAGGACTAGATACACAGATACGCAGTATTTT,CASSWRTRYTDTQYF
TRBV10-3,TRBJ1-3,.,few,TGTGCCATCAGTGAGTCGATGGGGGGTTTTGGAAACACCATATATTTT,CAISESMGGFGNTIYF
TRBV25-1,TRBJ1-2,TRBD1,.,TGTGCCAGCAGTGATCCGTCATGGGACAGAGACTATGGCTACACCTTC,CASSDPSWDRDYGYTF
TRBV5-4,TRBJ1-1,.,.,TGTGCCAGCAGCTTCCGGGGGGGGACTGAAGCTTTCTTT,CASSFRGGTEAFF
TRBV6-5,TRBJ2-1,.,once,TGTGCCAGCAGTTCCCTCCCGGTGTACAATGAGCAGTTCTTC,CASSSLPVYNEQFF
TRBV28,TRBJ2-5,TRBD1,.,TGTGCCAGCCGAGGACAGGTCGGACAGACCCAGTACTTC,CASRGQVGQTQYF
TRBV21-1,TRBJ1-3,.,.,TGTGCCAGCAGCACCCCTGATCGGTTCCTGACAGGGTCTTTAAACACCATATATTTT,CASSTPDRFLTGSLNTIYF
TRBV4-3,TRBJ2-5,.,.,TGCGCCAGCAGCCCCTCATGGAACACAGTGGAGACCCAGTACTTC,CASSPSWNTVETQYF
TRBV11-2,TRBJ1-5,.,.,TGTGCCAGCAGCTTAGGGGCCTCGTATAGCAATCAGCCCCAGCATTTT,CASSLGASYSNQPQHF
TRBV27,TRBJ2-7,TRBD1,.,TGTGCCAGCTGCCGGGGGACAGGGGCCAGCGAGCAGTACTTC,CASCRGTGASEQYF
TRBV5-4,TRBJ2-3,TRBD2,.,TGTGCCAGCAGCCCGGGACTAACCAACACAGATACGCAGTATTTT,CASSPGLTNTDTQYF
TRBV30,TRBJ2-7,.,.,TGTGCCTGGAGTGTACGACTAAATCCCTACGAGCAGTACTTC,CAWSVRLNPYEQYF
TRBV27,TRBJ2-1,TRBD2,.,TGTGCCAGCAGTTTATCGCCCCCACCTAGCGGGGGGGCGGGTGAGCAGTTCTTC,CASSLSPPPSGGAGEQFF
TRBV5-1,TRBJ2-2,TRBD1,.,TGCGCCAGCAGAGGACAGGGGGTATGGAACACCGGGGAGCTGTTTTTT,CASRGQGVWNTGELFF
TRBV27,TRBJ2-7,TRBD1,.,TGTGCCAGCAGTTTATCGTTCGGGGACAGGGGGCCCTACGAGCAGTACTTC,CASSLSFGDRGPYEQYF
TRBV28,TRBJ2-7,TRBD1,.,TGTGCCAGCAGTCCTCCTTCGCCGGGACAGCCTAGCTACTTC,CASSPPSPGQPSYF
TRBV13,TRBJ1-1,TRBD1,.,TGTGCCAGCAGCTACGGGACAGAGAACACTGAAGCTTTCTTT,CASSYGTENTEAFF
TRBV7-2,TRBJ1-5,.,.,TGTGCCAGCAGCTCGGGGGAAACCCGTAATCAGCCCCAGCATTTT,CASSSGETRNQPQHF